This TCR beta chain was documented in a study of identical twins. Study-level findings and limits: Invariant MAIT and iNKT cells may have partly biased zero-insertion analyses. Cord blood's abundant beta clonotypes had fewer insertions, unlike memory repertoires.

With regard to this clonotype: Its antigen remains unidentified.

Through template switching, a universal primer site was introduced, and the cDNA contained unique molecular identifiers. TCRdb re-derived calls from the 5' RACE reads in MiXCR, one entry per CDR3 protein. The table includes 1.5 million to 2 million distinct CDR3 sequences, about 32% detected once. The CDR3 contains 14 residues. V lost 7 bases, J lost 2 bases, and 4 bases stayed unmatched. CDR1 and CDR2 (germline): SGHRS, YFSETQ. The source material was cord blood. The J gene is TRBJ2-1, the V gene TRBV5-1, with TRBD2 matching 9 bases. The TCR sequence derives from a newborn girl in good health. CDR3 residues: CASCRGGAYNEQFF. CDR3 DNA: TGCGCCAGCTGTCGCGGGGGGGCCTACAATGAGCAGTTCTTC.